The next 14 T cell receptor beta chains were all read from a single sample in a study of CD8 T cells in Susac syndrome. The RNA, about 0.45 to 1 ug, was put through reverse transcription using random hexamers. MiXCR, run by TCRdb on the immunoSEQ multiplex PCR reads, gives a single entry per CDR3 protein. The profile shows about 120,000 distinct CDR3 sequences, just under 95% of them singletons. The sequenced material came from CD8+ T cells from PBMCs. These receptors came from a human donor with Susac syndrome.

The chain has TRBV23-1 and TRBJ2-1, with TRBD1 identical over 7 bases. TRBV23-1 is identified as an open reading frame with a role that is uncertain. The ends lost 2 bases at V and 4 bases at J; junction bases unmatched: 5. CDR3 length: 15 residues. The chain's CDR3 is CASSQIGGAYNEQFF. For the CDR3, the DNA is TGCGCCAGCAGTCAAATAGGGGGCGCATACAATGAGCAGTTCTTC.

This clonotype was seen only once. The chain has TRBV20-1 and TRBJ2-7, with a weak D call TRBD2 (6 bases). V gave up 4 bases and J gave up 0 bases, with 10 bases separating them. Per the germline V gene, CDR1 is DFQATT and CDR2 is SNEGSKA (reference sequence). The CDR3 is 13 residues long. DNA for the CDR3: TGCAGTGCTAATCTAGCGACCTCCTACGAGCAGTACTTC. Protein sequence: CSANLATSYEQYF.

The chain has TRBV4-1 and TRBJ1-2, with D uncertain. Looked up from germline, CDR1 is MGHRA and CDR2 is YSYEKL. CDR3 length: 15 residues. V dropped 0 bases and J dropped 4 bases, with 12 bases sitting between them. The CDR3 sequence: CASSQDKGGSYGYTF. The CDR3 DNA sequence: TGCGCCAGCAGCCAAGATAAGGGCGGATCCTATGGCTACACCTTC.

The CDR3 loop is CAWSVRSATPYQETQYF. In DNA form, the CDR3 reads TGTGCCTGGAGTGTCCGATCTGCGACCCCGTACCAAGAGACCCAGTACTTC. The chain links TRBV30 to TRBJ2-5; no clear D. This CDR3 has 17 amino acids. V lost 0 bases and J lost 0, with 17 bases in between. The V gene's germline CDR1 is GTSNPN and CDR2 SVGIG (reference sequence). Full variable domain (outside the CDR3, taken from reference TRBV30 and TRBJ2-5): SQTIHQWPATLVQPVGSPLSLECTVEGTSNPNLYWYRQAAGRGLQLLFYSVGIGQISSEVPQNLSASRPQDRQFILSSKKLLLSDSGFYLCAWSVRSATPYQETQYFGPGTRLLVL.

DNA for the CDR3: TGCGCCAGCAGCCCTACCGGGGGATCTCAGCCCCAGCATTTT. It translates to CASSPTGGSQPQHF. This rearrangement joins TRBV4-1 to TRBJ1-5, with a tentative D call TRBD1 (5 bases). This CDR3 spans 14 amino acids. Between the trimmed V and J ends, which lost 4 bases and 6 bases, there was a span of 13 bases. Germline-derived CDR1 and CDR2 are MGHRA and YSYEKL.

The chain is built from TRBV15 and TRBJ1-1; unclear D gene. Germline CDR1 reads LNHNV; CDR2 reads YYDKDF (reference sequence). V was trimmed by 0 bases and J by 0 bases, leaving 8 bases between them. The CDR3 runs 15 residues. CDR3 in amino acids: CATSRDKGMNTEAFF. The CDR3 nucleotides read TGTGCCACCAGCAGAGACAAGGGCATGAACACTGAAGCTTTCTTT.

V is TRBV19 and J is TRBJ2-3; D is uncertain. Trimming removed 6 bases at V and 0 bases at J, with 13 bases between. This CDR3 contains 15 residues. Germline V gene lookup returns CDR1 LNHDA and CDR2 SQIVND (reference sequence). CDR3 amino acids: CASRNSFQSTDTQYF. In DNA form, the CDR3 reads TGTGCCAGTAGAAATTCATTCCAGAGCACAGATACGCAGTATTTT. Full variable domain (missing parts from reference TRBV19 and TRBJ2-3): DGGITQSPKYLFRKEGQNVTLSCEQNLNHDAMYWYRQDPGQGLRLIYYSQIVNDFQKGDIAEGYSVSREKKESFPLTVTSAQKNPTAFYLCASRNSFQSTDTQYFGPGTRLTVL.

The V gene is TRBV4-3, the J gene TRBJ2-7; D possibly matches TRBD1 or TRBD2 (7 bases each). The ends were cut back, 0 bases at V and 3 bases at J, with 15 bases in the middle. CDR3 length equals 16 residues. Germline assignment: CDR1 LGHNA and CDR2 YSLEER. Written as DNA, the CDR3 is TGCGCCAGCAGCCAAGATCCGGGGGGACAGATCTACGAGCAGTACTTC. Translating gives CASSQDPGGQIYEQYF.

The chain carries TRBV7-9 and TRBJ1-5; possibly TRBD1 for D (6 bases). The CDR3 consists of 14 residues. Trimming took off 5 bases at V and 1 base at J, with 9 bases between the two ends. Germline CDR1 reads SEHNR; CDR2 reads FQNEAQ (reference sequence). CDR3: CASSPGESNQPQHF. The CDR3 DNA reads TGTGCCAGCAGCCCAGGGGAGAGCAATCAGCCCCAGCATTTT.

V and J are TRBV4-3 and TRBJ2-7, with no clear D. This CDR3 is 15 amino acids long. The V gene lost 0 bases and the J gene lost 3 bases, with 12 bases spanning the gap. Germline CDR1 reads LGHNA; CDR2 reads YSLEER. The CDR3 loop is CASSQEYSQVYEQYF. DNA for the CDR3: TGCGCCAGCAGCCAAGAGTATAGCCAGGTCTACGAGCAGTACTTC.

This sequence joins TRBV27 and TRBJ1-6; weak D call: TRBD1 (6 bases). Deletions cut 4 bases from V and 5 bases from J, with 6 bases between. Germline V gene sequence: CDR1 MNHEY, CDR2 SMNVEV (reference sequence). The CDR3 consists of 13 residues. CDR3 sequence: CASSWTDNSPLHF. The CDR3 coding sequence is TGTGCCAGCAGTTGGACAGATAATTCACCCCTCCACTTT.

This clonotype was observed a single time. This chain links TRBV10-3 with TRBJ1-6; 8 bases map to TRBD1. The junction had 2 bases not matched to a gene; V was cut back by 4 bases and J by 6 bases. Germline values: CDR1 ENHRY, CDR2 SYGVKD. This CDR3 contains 14 residues. The CDR3 sequence: CAISGTGPNSPLHF. The CDR3 nucleotides read TGTGCCATCAGTGGGACAGGGCCTAATTCACCCCTCCACTTT.

This chain joins TRBV30 and TRBJ1-2; D gene ambiguous. CDR1 is GTSNPN, CDR2 SVGIG, per germline (reference sequence). The length of the CDR3 is 13 residues. Between the trimmed V and J ends, which lost 3 bases and 4 bases, there was a span of 12 bases. The CDR3 DNA reads TGTGCCTGGAGCCCCGGAGGATCCTATGGCTACACCTTC. Translating gives CAWSPGGSYGYTF.

The chain uses TRBV7-9 and TRBJ2-4; D unclear. The CDR3 length is 16 residues. V was pared by 1 base and J by 0 bases, with 10 bases between. Germline values: CDR1 SEHNR, CDR2 FQNEAQ (reference sequence). The CDR3 region is CASSLEPVIAKNIQYF. DNA of the CDR3: TGTGCCAGCAGCTTAGAACCAGTTATAGCCAAAAACATTCAGTACTTC.